This TCR beta chain is drawn from a study of naive and memory T cell subsets. Ligated cDNA underwent four rounds of PCR with nested alpha and beta constant region primers and SP2. For blood and skin samples, reverse transcription used TCR alpha and beta constant primers. TCRdb re-called the UMI-ligation and nested PCR reads with MiXCR, one entry per CDR3 protein. The sample gives fewer than 30,000 distinct CDR3 sequences, under 6.5% of which show up once; around 7% is in the top ten. Study-level points and caveats: Potentially, T cell activation and differentiation skew this RNA-based measurement.

The library had UMIs added by 3' ligation of an oligonucleotide to TCR cDNA. Cells were not sorted; total RNA input targeted roughly 1 to 1,100 ng. There are many counts of this clonotype. The antigen is unknown. The TCR was taken from an adult in good health. The specimen sequenced was blood.

The CDR3 sequence: CASKDRGPYEQYF. The CDR3 nucleotides read TGTGCCAGCAAAGACAGGGGACCCTACGAGCAGTACTTC. J is TRBJ2-7 and V is TRBV6-6, with 8 bases lining up with TRBD1. Germline trimming cut 7 bases from V and 2 bases from J; bases unmatched to any gene: 4. Germline CDR1 reads MNHNY; CDR2 reads SVGAGI (reference sequence). CDR3 length: 13 amino acids.